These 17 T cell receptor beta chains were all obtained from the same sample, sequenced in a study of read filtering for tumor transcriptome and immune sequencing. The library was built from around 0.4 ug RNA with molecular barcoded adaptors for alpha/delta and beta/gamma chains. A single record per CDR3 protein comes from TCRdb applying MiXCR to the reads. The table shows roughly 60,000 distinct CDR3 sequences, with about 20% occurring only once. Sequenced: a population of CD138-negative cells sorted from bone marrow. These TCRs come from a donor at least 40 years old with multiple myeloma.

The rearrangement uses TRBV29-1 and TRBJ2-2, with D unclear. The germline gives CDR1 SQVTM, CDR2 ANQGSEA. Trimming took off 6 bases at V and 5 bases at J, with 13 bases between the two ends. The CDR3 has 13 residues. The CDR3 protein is CSVSRTDTGELFF. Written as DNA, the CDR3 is TGCAGCGTATCACGGACGGATACCGGGGAGCTGTTTTTT.

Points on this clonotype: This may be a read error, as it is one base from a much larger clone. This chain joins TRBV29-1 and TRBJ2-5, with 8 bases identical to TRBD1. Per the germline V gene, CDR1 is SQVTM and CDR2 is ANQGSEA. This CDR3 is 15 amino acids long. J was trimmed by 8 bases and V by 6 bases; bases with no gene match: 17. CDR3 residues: CSVSPRTGIAATQYF. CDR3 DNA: TGCAGCGTGAGCCCCCGGACAGGGATAGCAGCTACCCAGTACTTC.

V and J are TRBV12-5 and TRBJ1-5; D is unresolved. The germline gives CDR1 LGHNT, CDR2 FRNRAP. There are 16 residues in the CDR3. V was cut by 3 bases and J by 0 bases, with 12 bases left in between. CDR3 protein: CASGFTSAYSNQPQHF. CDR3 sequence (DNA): TGTGCTAGTGGTTTTACTTCAGCTTATAGCAATCAGCCCCAGCATTTT.

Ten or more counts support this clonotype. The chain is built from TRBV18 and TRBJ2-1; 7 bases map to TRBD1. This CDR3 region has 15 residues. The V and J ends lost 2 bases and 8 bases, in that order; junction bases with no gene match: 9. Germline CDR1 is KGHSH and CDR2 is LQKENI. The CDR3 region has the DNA TGTGCCAGCTCACCAAACTACAGGGGCCCCGATGAGCAGTTCTTC. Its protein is CASSPNYRGPDEQFF.

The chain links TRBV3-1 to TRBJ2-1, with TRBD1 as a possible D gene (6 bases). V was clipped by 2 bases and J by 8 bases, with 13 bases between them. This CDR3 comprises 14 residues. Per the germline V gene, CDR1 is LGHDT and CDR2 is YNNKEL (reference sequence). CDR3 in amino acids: CASSQNTGLDEQFF. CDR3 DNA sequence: TGTGCCAGCAGCCAAAACACAGGGCTCGATGAGCAGTTCTTC.

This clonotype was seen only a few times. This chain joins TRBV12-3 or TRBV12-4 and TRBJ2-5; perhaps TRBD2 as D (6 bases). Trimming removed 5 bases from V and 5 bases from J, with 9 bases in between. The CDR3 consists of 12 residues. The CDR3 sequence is CASSAGSETQYF. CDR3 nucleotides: TGTGCCAGCAGTGCCGGGAGTGAGACCCAGTACTTC.

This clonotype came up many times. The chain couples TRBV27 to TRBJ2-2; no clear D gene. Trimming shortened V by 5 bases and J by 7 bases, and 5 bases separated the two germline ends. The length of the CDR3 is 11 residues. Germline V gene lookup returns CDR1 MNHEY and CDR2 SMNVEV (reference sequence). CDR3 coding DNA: TGTGCCAGCAGTCGACTCGGGGAGCTGTTTTTT. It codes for CASSRLGELFF.

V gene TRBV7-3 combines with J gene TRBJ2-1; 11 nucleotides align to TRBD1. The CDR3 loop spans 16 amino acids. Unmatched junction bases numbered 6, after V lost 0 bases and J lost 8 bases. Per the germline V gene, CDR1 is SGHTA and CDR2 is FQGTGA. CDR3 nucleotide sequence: TGTGCCAGCAGCTTAACGTGGACAGGGGGCTCTCATGAGCAGTTCTTC. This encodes CASSLTWTGGSHEQFF. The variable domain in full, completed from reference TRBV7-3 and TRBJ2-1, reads GAGVSQTPSNKVTEKGKYVELRCDPISGHTALYWYRQSLGQGPEFLIYFQGTGAADDSGLPNDRFFAVRPEGSVSTLKIQRTERGDSAVYLCASSLTWTGGSHEQFFGPGTRLTVL.

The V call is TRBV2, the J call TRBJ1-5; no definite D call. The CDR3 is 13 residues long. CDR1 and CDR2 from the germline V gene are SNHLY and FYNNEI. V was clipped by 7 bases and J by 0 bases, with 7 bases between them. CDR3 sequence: CASKQVSNQPQHF. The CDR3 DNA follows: TGTGCCAGCAAGCAAGTTAGCAATCAGCCCCAGCATTTT.

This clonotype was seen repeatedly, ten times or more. The CDR3 DNA is TGCGCCAGCAGCATCTCCGGGCCCCCCGAAGGGAACACCGGGGAGCTGTTTTTT. It encodes CASSISGPPEGNTGELFF. The genes are TRBV5-1 and TRBJ2-2, with D unclear. The CDR3 is 18 residues long. Per the germline V gene, CDR1 is SGHRS and CDR2 is YFSETQ. Trimming cost V 4 bases and J 1 base, with 20 bases left between them.

The CDR3 spells CASSLRDVDIQYF. DNA for the CDR3: TGTGCCAGCAGTTTACGGGATGTGGACATTCAGTACTTC. This rearrangement joins TRBV12-3 or TRBV12-4 to TRBJ2-4; tentatively, D is TRBD2 (5 bases). This CDR3 spans 13 amino acids. With 2 bases removed from V and 8 bases from J, the gap between germline ends came to 10 bases.

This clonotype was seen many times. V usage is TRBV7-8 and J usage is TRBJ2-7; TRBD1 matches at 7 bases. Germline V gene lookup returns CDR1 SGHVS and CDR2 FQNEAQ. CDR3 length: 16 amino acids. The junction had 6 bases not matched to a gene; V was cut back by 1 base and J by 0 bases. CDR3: CASSLGSGGSSYEQYF. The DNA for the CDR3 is TGTGCCAGCAGCTTAGGCTCAGGGGGTAGCTCCTACGAGCAGTACTTC. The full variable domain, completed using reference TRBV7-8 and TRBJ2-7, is GAGVSQSPRYKVAKRGQDVALRCDPISGHVSLFWYQQALGQGPEFLTYFQNEAQLDKSGLPSDRFFAERPEGSVSTLKIQRTQQEDSAVYLCASSLGSGGSSYEQYFGPGTRLTVT.

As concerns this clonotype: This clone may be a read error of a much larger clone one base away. DNA for the CDR3: TGTGCCAGCAGCTTAAGCGCCGATGAAGCTTTCTTT. It encodes CASSLSADEAFF. The V gene is TRBV7-9, the J gene TRBJ1-1; D unresolved. With 2 bases removed from V and 7 bases from J, the gap between germline ends came to 8 bases. This CDR3 is 12 amino acids long. In germline, CDR1 is SEHNR, CDR2 FQNEAQ (reference sequence).

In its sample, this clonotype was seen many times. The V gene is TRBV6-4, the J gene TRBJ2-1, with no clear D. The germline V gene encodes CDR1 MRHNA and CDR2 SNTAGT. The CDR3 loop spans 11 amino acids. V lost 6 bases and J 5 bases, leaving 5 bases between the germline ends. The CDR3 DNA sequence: TGTGCCAGCAGATGGAACAATGAGCAGTTCTTC. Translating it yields CASRWNNEQFF.

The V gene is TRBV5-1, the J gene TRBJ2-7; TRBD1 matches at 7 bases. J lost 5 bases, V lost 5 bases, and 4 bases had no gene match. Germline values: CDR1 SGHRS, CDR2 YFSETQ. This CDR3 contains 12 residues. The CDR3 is CASSRQGDEQYF. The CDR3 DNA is TGCGCCAGCAGTCGACAGGGCGACGAGCAGTACTTC.

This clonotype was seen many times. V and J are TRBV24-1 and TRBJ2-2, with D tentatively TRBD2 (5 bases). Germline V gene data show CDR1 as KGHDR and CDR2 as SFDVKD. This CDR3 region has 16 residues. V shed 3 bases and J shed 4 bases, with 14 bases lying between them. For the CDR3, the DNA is TGTGCCACCAGTGATCCAACTACGGGATCCACCGGGGAGCTGTTTTTT. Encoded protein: CATSDPTTGSTGELFF.

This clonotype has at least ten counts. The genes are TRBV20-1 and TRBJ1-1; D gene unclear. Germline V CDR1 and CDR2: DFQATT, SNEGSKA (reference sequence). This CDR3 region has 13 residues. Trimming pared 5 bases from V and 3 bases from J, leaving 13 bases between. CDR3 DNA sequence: TGCAGTGCTGTCGGACGTGGGGACACTGAAGCTTTCTTT. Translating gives CSAVGRGDTEAFF.